The 20 T cell receptor beta chains presented below share a single source sample, sequenced in a study of T cell repertoires in cytomegalovirus infection (dated by TCRdb to about 2019). Sequencer: Illumina HiSeq 1500. The public reads were quality trimmed at Q25 with fastp and then assembled into clones with MiXCR by TCRdb, keeping productive beta chains. Duplicate CDR3 protein sequences are folded into a single record with the most common DNA and genes. In this sample the table shows a few hundred thousand distinct CDR3 sequences, under 45% of which occur a single time. 48% of the sample rests with the top ten. The antigens for these receptors are not known. Reading the label with the study, this specimen's treatment or condition is: in vitro stimulation with specific CMV peptide epitopes to enrich CMV-specific T cells. Source: cultured PBMCs, taken from culture after CMV antigen stimulation. These receptors were collected from a human donor in good health (CMV status not recorded). Some clones in this sample may be carry-over from other donors' samples.

This clonotype was seen a few times. This chain joins TRBV7-8 and TRBJ1-3; a weak D match, TRBD1 (6 bases). The CDR3 is 15 residues long. Trimming pared 4 bases from V and 2 bases from J, leaving 12 bases between. Per germline, CDR1 SGHVS and CDR2 FQNEAQ. The CDR3, as DNA: TGTGCCAGCAGCTCAGGACAGCCAACTGGAAACACCATATATTTT. It translates to CASSSGQPTGNTIYF. Variable domain in full (rest from reference TRBV7-8 and TRBJ1-3): GAGVSQSPRYKVAKRGQDVALRCDPISGHVSLFWYQQALGQGPEFLTYFQNEAQLDKSGLPSDRFFAERPEGSVSTLKIQRTQQEDSAVYLCASSSGQPTGNTIYFGEGSWLTVV.

V usage is TRBV7-7 and J usage is TRBJ2-1, with D unresolved. V dropped 5 bases and J dropped 2 bases, with 10 bases sitting between them. Germline CDR1 is SSHAT and CDR2 is FNYEAQ (reference sequence). The CDR3 sequence is 14 residues long. The CDR3 loop is CASSLTFTYNEQFF. DNA of the CDR3: TGTGCCAGCAGCCTGACTTTCACCTACAATGAGCAGTTCTTC.

This clonotype has a handful of counts. V and J are TRBV7-2 and TRBJ2-6; D gene ambiguous. The CDR3 is 16 amino acids. V was shortened by 1 base and J by 0 bases, with 7 bases between the two germline ends. CDR1 is SGHTA and CDR2 is FQGNSA in the germline V gene. CDR3 sequence reads: CASSLVRLSGANVLTF. The CDR3 region has the DNA TGTGCCAGCAGCTTAGTCCGGCTCTCTGGGGCCAACGTCCTGACTTTC.

The chain employs TRBV7-2 and TRBJ2-7, with 7 positions matching TRBD2. The CDR3 runs to 14 residues. Germline trimming cut 1 base from V and 6 bases from J; bases unmatched to any gene: 6. Germline values: CDR1 SGHTA, CDR2 FQGNSA. CDR3 in amino acids: CASSLDGGGFEQYF. The CDR3 region has the DNA TGTGCCAGCAGCTTAGACGGCGGGGGTTTCGAGCAGTACTTC.

This chain uses TRBV2 with TRBJ2-6, with D tentatively TRBD1 (6 bases). V was shortened by 4 bases and J by 0 bases, with 13 bases between the two germline ends. Germline loops: CDR1 SNHLY, CDR2 FYNNEI. CDR3 length: 17 residues. The CDR3 region is CASSGDRILSGANVLTF. The CDR3 bases are TGTGCCAGCAGTGGTGACAGGATCCTCTCTGGGGCCAACGTCCTGACTTTC.

The V gene is TRBV4-1, the J gene TRBJ2-7; either TRBD1 or TRBD2 may fit D (5 bases each). Between the trimmed V and J ends, which lost 5 bases and 2 bases, there was a span of 13 bases. Germline CDR1 reads MGHRA; CDR2 reads YSYEKL. The CDR3 totals 14 residues. Here the CDR3 reads CASSVRDRAYEQYF. In DNA, the CDR3 is TGCGCCAGCAGCGTCCGGGACCGAGCCTACGAGCAGTACTTC.

This clonotype was seen ten or more times. The chain is built from TRBV7-2 and TRBJ1-6; TRBD1 matches 10 bases. From germline, CDR1 is SGHTA and CDR2 FQGNSA. The CDR3 is 15 residues long. The V and J ends lost 5 bases and 7 bases, in that order; junction bases with no gene match: 5. CDR3 residues: CASSGQGEGNSPLHF. Written as DNA, the CDR3 is TGTGCCAGCAGCGGACAGGGGGAGGGAAATTCACCCCTCCACTTT.

The rearrangement uses TRBV24-1 and TRBJ1-5; no clear D. Germline values: CDR1 KGHDR, CDR2 SFDVKD. The V gene lost 10 bases and the J gene lost 0 bases, with 9 bases spanning the gap. The CDR3 extends over 13 amino acids. The CDR3 loop is CATVKYSNQPQHF. Here the CDR3 DNA reads TGTGCCACTGTCAAATATAGCAATCAGCCCCAGCATTTT.

This clonotype was seen only a few times. V is TRBV4-1 and J is TRBJ2-1, with 7 bases identical to TRBD2. This CDR3 region has 16 residues. V trimming: 3 bases; J trimming: 3 bases; junction bases outside the gene matches: 8. The germline gives CDR1 MGHRA, CDR2 YSYEKL. This chain's CDR3 is CASSQPGRRIYNEQFF. The CDR3 region has the DNA TGCGCCAGCAGCCAGCCCGGGAGGCGGATCTACAATGAGCAGTTCTTC.

DNA of the CDR3: TGCAGTGCTAGAGATGGGGTAGCGGGACTCGCCGGGGAGCTGTTTTTT. It yields the protein CSARDGVAGLAGELFF. The rearrangement links TRBV20-1 to TRBJ2-2; 8 bases are shared with TRBD2. The CDR3 is 16 residues long. CDR1 is DFQATT, CDR2 SNEGSKA, per germline (reference sequence). The trim removed 0 bases at V and 6 bases at J, leaving 9 bases unmatched.

This clonotype appeared once. This chain uses TRBV19 with TRBJ1-2; TRBD1 aligns across 10 bases. The CDR3 is 15 residues long. CDR1 is LNHDA, CDR2 SQIVND, per germline (reference sequence). The V segment lost 3 bases and the J segment 8 bases; nucleotides outside the gene matches: 9. The CDR3: CASSIFGQGESGYTF. The CDR3, as DNA: TGTGCCAGTAGTATCTTCGGACAGGGGGAAAGCGGCTACACCTTC.

The chain is built from TRBV6-5 and TRBJ2-1, with TRBD2 identical over 9 bases. The germline CDR1 and CDR2 sequences are MNHEY and SVGAGI. Unmatched junction bases numbered 12, after V lost 0 bases and J lost 9 bases. The CDR3 runs to 17 residues. The CDR3 region is CASSYSYSTSGSSEQFF. CDR3 DNA: TGTGCCAGCAGTTACTCGTACTCGACTAGCGGTTCTAGTGAGCAGTTCTTC.

This chain connects TRBV7-2 to TRBJ2-1, with D unclear. CDR3 length: 12 residues. Per the germline V gene, CDR1 is SGHTA and CDR2 is FQGNSA. Between the trimmed V and J ends, which lost 1 base and 13 bases, there was a span of 11 bases. The DNA for the CDR3 is TGTGCCAGCAGCTTAGGGTCCGTAGTTCAGTTCTTC. Translating gives CASSLGSVVQFF.

The J gene is TRBJ1-6, the V gene TRBV7-2, with 10 bases matching TRBD1. J gave up 10 bases and V 5 bases, and 2 bases lay outside the gene matches. The CDR3 has 13 amino acids. CDR1 and CDR2 from the germline V gene are SGHTA and FQGNSA. DNA for the CDR3: TGTGCCAGCAGCGGACAGGGGGAGTCACCCCTCCACTTT. Residues: CASSGQGESPLHF.

The J gene is TRBJ2-7, the V gene TRBV7-6; weak D call: TRBD2 (7 bases). CDR3 length: 17 amino acids. From germline, CDR1 is SGHVS and CDR2 FNYEAQ. Deletions cut 1 base from V and 1 base from J, with 17 bases between. CDR3 residues: CASSLVGGGGTSYEQYF. The CDR3 coding sequence is TGTGCCAGCAGCTTAGTGGGGGGGGGCGGAACTTCCTACGAGCAGTACTTC.

This clonotype was observed a few times. The chain carries TRBV6-6 and TRBJ2-3; D gene unclear. Germline V gene data show CDR1 as MNHNY and CDR2 as SVGAGI (reference sequence). The CDR3 is 14 amino acids. V was cut by 3 bases and J by 0 bases, with 7 bases left in between. This CDR3 is CASSYWSSTDTQYF. CDR3 nucleotides: TGTGCCAGCAGTTATTGGAGTAGCACAGATACGCAGTATTTT.

The V gene is TRBV7-2, the J gene TRBJ2-7; TRBD2 is a possible D gene (5 bases). The CDR3 is 16 residues long. V was cut by 0 bases and J by 2 bases, with 14 bases left in between. The germline CDR1 and CDR2 sequences are SGHTA and FQGNSA. The CDR3 bases are TGTGCCAGCAGCTTAGCGTGGACTGGAGGAACCTACGAGCAGTACTTC. This sequence encodes CASSLAWTGGTYEQYF.

V usage is TRBV6-2 or TRBV6-3 and J usage is TRBJ2-5; D remains unclear. V was trimmed by 5 bases and J by 5 bases, leaving 9 bases between them. Looked up from germline, CDR1 is MNHEY and CDR2 is SVGEGT. The CDR3 totals 12 residues. The CDR3 region is CASSDFRETQYF. In DNA form, the CDR3 reads TGTGCCAGCAGTGATTTCAGGGAGACCCAGTACTTC.

This clonotype was seen a handful of times. The chain couples TRBV7-9 to TRBJ1-1; 7 nucleotides match TRBD1. V was pared by 5 bases and J by 4 bases, with 4 bases of the junction left unmatched. The CDR3 consists of 13 residues. Germline CDR1 reads SEHNR; CDR2 reads FQNEAQ (reference sequence). CDR3 coding DNA: TGTGCCAGCAGCGTCACAGGGGTCACTGAAGCTTTCTTT. Protein: CASSVTGVTEAFF.

The chain links TRBV7-2 to TRBJ2-1; 8 bases are shared with TRBD2. CDR3 length: 16 amino acids. The germline CDR1 and CDR2 sequences are SGHTA and FQGNSA. The V segment lost 2 bases and the J segment 3 bases; nucleotides outside the gene matches: 6. Written as DNA, the CDR3 is TGTGCCAGCAGCTTAATGTCTACTAGCGGCTACAATGAGCAGTTCTTC. Protein: CASSLMSTSGYNEQFF.